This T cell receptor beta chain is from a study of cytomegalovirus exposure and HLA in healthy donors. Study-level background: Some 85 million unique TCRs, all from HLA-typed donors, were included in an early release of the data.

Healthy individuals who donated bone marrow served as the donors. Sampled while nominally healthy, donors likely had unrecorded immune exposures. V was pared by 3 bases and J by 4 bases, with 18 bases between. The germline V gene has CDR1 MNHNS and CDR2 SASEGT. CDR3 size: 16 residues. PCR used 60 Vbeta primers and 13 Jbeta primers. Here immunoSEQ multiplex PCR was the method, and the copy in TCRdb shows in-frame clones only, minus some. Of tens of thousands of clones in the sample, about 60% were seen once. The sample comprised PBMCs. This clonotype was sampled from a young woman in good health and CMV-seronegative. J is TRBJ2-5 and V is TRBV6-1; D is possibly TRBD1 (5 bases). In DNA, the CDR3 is TGTGCCAGCAGTGATTTAGTGGGGCGCTTTAGAGAGACCCAGTACTTC. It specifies CASSDLVGRFRETQYF.